The TCR beta chain under discussion was sequenced for a study of regulatory T cells in long-lasting Graves disease. Findings of the study overall: Public clonotype sharing was higher in persistent than newly diagnosed patients.

Regarding time point: newly diagnosed GD, antithyroid drugs for less than 3 months. PBMCs provided the RNA from which the TCR library was made. Patients were enrolled at an endocrinology department in Xi'an, China. The CDR3 covers 16 residues. Germline CDR1 and CDR2: SGHRS and YFSETQ. In regard to this clonotype: Its antigen is still unknown. A clone one base away is much larger, so this may be a read error.

Both iRepertoire HTBI primers and Arm-PCR of CDR3 regions were used to build the TCR beta libraries. TCRdb re-derived calls from the multiplex PCR reads in MiXCR, one entry per CDR3 protein. The repertoire consists of 300,000 to 400,000 distinct CDR3 sequences, with 15% to 20% occurring once and the leading ten covering about two fifths. The sequences come from peripheral blood mononuclear cells (PBMCs), collected at new diagnosis, from a patient treated with antithyroid drugs. This chain joins TRBV5-1 and TRBJ2-2; D tentatively fits TRBD1 or TRBD2 (5 bases each). The source is a female donor with Graves disease. CDR3 protein: CTGSLARGPNTGELFF. CDR3 nucleotide sequence: TGCACCGGCAGCTTGGCACGGGGCCCTAACACCGGGGAGCTGTTTTTT.